Following are 20 T cell receptor beta chains from one sample sequenced in a study of CD8+ T cells in alopecia areata. In each case, RNA was isolated and then reverse transcribed into cDNA as the sequencing template. The data were produced by immunoSEQ multiplex PCR, yet TCRdb's version contains in-frame clones alone and is incomplete. The sample yields around 180,000 clones, roughly 60% seen once. Documented treatment: oral pan-JAK inhibitor, 5-10 mg twice daily. The material was CD4+ T cells sorted from blood, obtained at week 24, from a patient treated with tofacitinib. These receptors were obtained from a human donor with alopecia areata.

The chain recombines TRBV11-2 with TRBJ1-3; 7 bases map to TRBD1. Germline CDR1 reads SGHAT; CDR2 reads FQNNGV. CDR3 size: 16 residues. The ends lost 5 bases at V and 2 bases at J; junction bases unmatched: 9. The CDR3 bases are TGTGCCAGCAGCCGAACTTCGGGACAGCCTGGAAACACCATATATTTT. Amino acids: CASSRTSGQPGNTIYF.

This rearrangement joins TRBV30 to TRBJ2-5, with unresolved D. This CDR3 spans 13 amino acids. Germline V gene data show CDR1 as GTSNPN and CDR2 as SVGIG (reference sequence). Trimming left V 0 bases short and J 0 bases short, with 5 bases between. The CDR3 DNA is TGTGCCTGGAGTGTGAGTTACCAAGAGACCCAGTACTTC. This encodes CAWSVSYQETQYF.

The chain has TRBV25-1 and TRBJ2-1; D not resolved. Germline CDR1 MGHDK, CDR2 SYGVNS. CDR3 length equals 14 residues. The ends were cut back, 3 bases at V and 4 bases at J, with 10 bases in the middle. The DNA for the CDR3 is TGTGCCAGCAGTGATTTCGGCGGATACAATGAGCAGTTCTTC. Translated, it gives CASSDFGGYNEQFF.

This clone occurred a few times. The genes are TRBV2 and TRBJ2-5; TRBD2 aligns across 7 bases. Trimming at V came to 6 bases and at J to 5 bases, leaving 15 bases not matched to a gene. The CDR3 is 16 amino acids. Germline V lookup: CDR1 SNHLY, CDR2 FYNNEI. DNA for the CDR3: TGTGCCAGCAGGAAACAGACTAGCCTCTCGTGGGAGACCCAGTACTTC. It translates to CASRKQTSLSWETQYF.

This clone has only a few counts. The chain couples TRBV30 to TRBJ2-7, with 7 bases lining up with TRBD1. Losses at the gene ends were 4 bases for V and 3 bases for J; bases not matched to a gene: 3. CDR3 length equals 12 residues. The germline V gene encodes CDR1 GTSNPN and CDR2 SVGIG (reference sequence). CDR3 sequence reads: CAWTGTDYEQYF. For the CDR3, the DNA is TGTGCCTGGACAGGGACAGACTACGAGCAGTACTTC.

The V and J genes are TRBV28 and TRBJ2-3; D call uncertain. CDR3 size: 14 residues. Looked up from germline, CDR1 is MDHEN and CDR2 is SYDVKM. Trimming cost V 6 bases and J 1 base, with 11 bases left between them. The CDR3 is CASRPRQRTDTQYF. CDR3 nucleotides: TGTGCCAGCAGGCCCCGACAACGCACAGATACGCAGTATTTT.

The genes are TRBV13 and TRBJ2-1; D call uncertain. Germline V gene lookup returns CDR1 PRHDT and CDR2 FYEKMQ (reference sequence). The V and J ends lost 3 bases and 15 bases respectively, with 15 bases between them. This CDR3 spans 12 amino acids. CDR3 sequence: CASSFGRKHVFF. DNA of the CDR3: TGTGCCAGCAGCTTCGGTAGGAAACATGTGTTCTTC.

The rearrangement links TRBV7-8 to TRBJ1-2, with D tentatively TRBD1 (6 bases). V gave up 5 bases and J gave up 8 bases, with 15 bases separating them. CDR1 is SGHVS and CDR2 is FQNEAQ in the germline V gene. This CDR3 comprises 13 residues. CDR3: CASSPQGAYGYTF. The CDR3 DNA reads as TGTGCCAGCAGCCCACAGGGAGCGTACGGCTACACCTTC.

The rearrangement joins TRBV6-1 to TRBJ2-1; D is uncertain. The CDR3 has 14 residues. Per germline, CDR1 MNHNS and CDR2 SASEGT. The V gene lost 4 bases and the J gene lost 8 bases, with 15 bases spanning the gap. Here the CDR3 DNA reads TGTGCCAGCAGTGTATCTAGAGGCTATGATGAGCAGTTCTTC. Protein: CASSVSRGYDEQFF.

This clone came up a few times. The rearrangement links TRBV4-1 to TRBJ2-7, with TRBD1 matching over 8 bases. Germline V gives CDR1 MGHRA, CDR2 YSYEKL. CDR3 length: 15 amino acids. J gave up 7 bases and V 0 bases, and 8 bases lay outside the gene matches. In nucleotides, the CDR3 is TGCGCCAGCAGCCAAGACAGACAGGGGCGCTGGGAGCAGTACTTC. Encoded protein: CASSQDRQGRWEQYF.

J is TRBJ2-7 and V is TRBV7-2, with D perhaps TRBD2 (5 bases). The CDR3 loop spans 11 amino acids. Trimming left V 10 bases short and J 3 bases short, with 10 bases between. Germline CDR1 SGHTA, CDR2 FQGNSA. CDR3 DNA sequence: TGTGCCACCTCGAGCGGCTACGAGCAGTACTTC. This codes for CATSSGYEQYF. The variable domain in full, with the rest retrieved from reference TRBV7-2 and TRBJ2-7, is GAGVSQSPSNKVTEKGKDVELRCDPISGHTALYWYRQSLGQGLEFLIYFQGNSAPDKSGLPSDRFSAERTGGSVSTLTIQRTQQEDSAVYLCATSSGYEQYFGPGTRLTVT.

This clone was found a few times. The chain uses TRBV11-2 and TRBJ2-7; weak D call: TRBD1 (5 bases). Between the trimmed V and J ends, which lost 1 base and 4 bases, there was a span of 11 bases. The germline V gene encodes CDR1 SGHAT and CDR2 FQNNGV. The length of the CDR3 is 14 residues. CDR3 coding DNA: TGTGCCAGCAGCTTAGGAAGACAGACATACGAGCAGTACTTC. Its protein product is CASSLGRQTYEQYF.

The V call is TRBV7-2, the J call TRBJ1-4, with D hard to call. Looked up from germline, CDR1 is SGHTA and CDR2 is FQGNSA. V was cut by 1 base and J by 8 bases, with 8 bases left in between. This CDR3 region has 13 residues. In DNA, the CDR3 is TGTGCCAGCAGCTTAGGAATAGGGGAAAAACTGTTTTTT. This translates into CASSLGIGEKLFF.

The chain recombines TRBV30 with TRBJ1-4; 7 nucleotides align to TRBD1. CDR3 size: 15 residues. Germline CDR1 GTSNPN, CDR2 SVGIG (reference sequence). The V and J ends lost 7 bases and 2 bases, in that order; junction bases with no gene match: 10. The CDR3 coding sequence is TGTGCCTACACAACTAGACAGGGCACTAATGAAAAACTGTTTTTT. It yields the protein CAYTTRQGTNEKLFF.

About this clone itself: Other DNA sequences in this sample translate to the same CDR3. The chain has TRBV29-1 and TRBJ1-1, with D possibly TRBD1 on 6 matching bases. CDR1 and CDR2 (germline): SQVTM, ANQGSEA. V was trimmed by 6 bases and J by 0 bases, leaving 14 bases between them. The CDR3 has 14 amino acids. The CDR3, as DNA: TGCAGCGTAGAACGAGGACAGTTGAACACTGAAGCTTTCTTT. Its translation: CSVERGQLNTEAFF.

This chain uses TRBV29-1 with TRBJ1-2, with 7 bases that match TRBD1. CDR1 and CDR2 from the germline V gene are SQVTM and ANQGSEA. The CDR3 spans 11 residues. With V trimmed by 8 bases and J by 6 bases, 6 bases remained unmatched. The CDR3 is CSSGQADGYTF. For the CDR3, the DNA is TGCAGCTCCGGACAGGCAGATGGCTACACCTTC. The variable domain in full, with the rest retrieved from reference TRBV29-1 and TRBJ1-2, is SAVISQKPSRDICQRGTSLTIQCQVDSQVTMMFWYRQQPGQSLTLIATANQGSEATYESGFVIDKFPISRPNLTFSTLTVSNMSPEDSSIYLCSSGQADGYTFGSGTRLTVV.

The V and J genes are TRBV19 and TRBJ1-1, with D perhaps TRBD1 (6 bases). Germline CDR1 reads LNHDA; CDR2 reads SQIVND (reference sequence). This CDR3 has 14 amino acids. Trimming took 2 bases from V and 3 from J, leaving 10 bases between them. The CDR3 bases are TGTGCCAGTAGTATAACAGGGTTGGACACTGAAGCTTTCTTT. It specifies CASSITGLDTEAFF.

V is TRBV6-6 and J is TRBJ1-2; 8 bases agree with TRBD1. Germline V gene lookup returns CDR1 MNHNY and CDR2 SVGAGI (reference sequence). The CDR3 spans 12 residues. After removal of 6 bases from V and 6 bases from J, the junction contained 3 bases not matched to a gene. CDR3 DNA: TGTGCCAGCAGGGACAGGGACCATGGCTACACCTTC. Encoded protein: CASRDRDHGYTF.

V and J are TRBV7-2 and TRBJ2-1; D is unclear. Germline V CDR1 and CDR2: SGHTA, FQGNSA. V was cut by 1 base and J by 6 bases, with 10 bases left in between. The CDR3 totals 14 residues. CDR3: CASSLDNRSNEQFF. The CDR3 DNA reads TGTGCCAGCAGCTTAGACAACCGGTCCAATGAGCAGTTCTTC. The full variable domain, with the rest looked up from reference TRBV7-2 and TRBJ2-1, is GAGVSQSPSNKVTEKGKDVELRCDPISGHTALYWYRQSLGQGLEFLIYFQGNSAPDKSGLPSDRFSAERTGGSVSTLTIQRTQQEDSAVYLCASSLDNRSNEQFFGPGTRLTVL.

The J gene is TRBJ1-2, the V gene TRBV25-1; perhaps TRBD1 as D (6 bases). The CDR3 extends over 13 amino acids. The germline CDR1 and CDR2 sequences are MGHDK and SYGVNS. Trimming took 4 bases from V and 5 from J, leaving 11 bases between them. CDR3 coding DNA: TGTGCCAGCAGTGCCTCAAGGGGGTATGGCTACACCTTC. Protein: CASSASRGYGYTF.